Below, 10 T cell receptor beta chains from the same sample are listed, as sequenced in a study of shared clonotypes between healthy human individuals. Naive CD8 cells were CD45RO-negative, positively selected for CCR7, excluding terminally differentiated effector memory CD45RA+ cells. Assay: immunoSEQ multiplex PCR; the TCRdb copy retains only in-frame clones and omits some. The sample records about 580,000 clones, roughly 98% being singletons. What was sequenced was naive CD8+ T cells sorted from blood. Receptor source: a man younger than 45 in good health.

This sequence joins TRBV4-3 and TRBJ2-7, with D uncertain. The V end lost 0 bases, the J end lost 0 bases, and 6 bases lay between the germline ends. This CDR3 is 14 amino acids long. In germline, CDR1 is LGHNA, CDR2 YSLEER. Here the CDR3 reads CASSQDSSSYEQYF. In DNA, the CDR3 is TGCGCCAGCAGCCAAGATTCTAGCTCCTACGAGCAGTACTTC.

The CDR3 loop is CASSFDASYEQYF. The CDR3 nucleotides read TGTGCCAGCAGTTTTGACGCGAGCTACGAGCAGTACTTC. The rearrangement uses TRBV6-5 and TRBJ2-7; D gene unclear. The CDR3 covers 13 residues. Germline V CDR1 and CDR2: MNHEY, SVGAGI. V was shortened by 4 bases and J by 3 bases, with 10 bases between the two germline ends.

The CDR3 DNA sequence: TGCAGCGTTGAAGAACAGGGTTACACCGGGGAGCTGTTTTTT. Translation: CSVEEQGYTGELFF. The rearrangement joins TRBV29-1 to TRBJ2-2; possibly TRBD1 for D (6 bases). This CDR3 comprises 14 residues. V lost 0 bases and J lost 3, with 8 bases in between. In germline, CDR1 is SQVTM, CDR2 ANQGSEA.

This chain joins TRBV30 and TRBJ1-2; 7 bases agree with TRBD1. Trimming took 5 bases from V and 8 from J; bases not matched to a gene: 23. CDR3 length: 17 amino acids. Germline lookup yields CDR1 GTSNPN and CDR2 SVGIG (reference sequence). In DNA, the CDR3 is TGTGCCTGGGTCGAGGTAGTACGCCGACAGGGCGGATTCGGCTACACCTTC. Protein: CAWVEVVRRQGGFGYTF. The variable domain in full, completed from reference TRBV30 and TRBJ1-2, reads SQTIHQWPATLVQPVGSPLSLECTVEGTSNPNLYWYRQAAGRGLQLLFYSVGIGQISSEVPQNLSASRPQDRQFILSSKKLLLSDSGFYLCAWVEVVRRQGGFGYTFGSGTRLTVV.

The chain has TRBV7-2 and TRBJ2-7; 7 positions agree with TRBD1. CDR3 length: 14 amino acids. CDR1 is SGHTA, CDR2 FQGNSA, per germline. V lost 0 bases to trimming and J lost 4 bases; unmatched junction nucleotides: 3. This CDR3 is CASSLAGQVYEQYF. The CDR3 DNA is TGTGCCAGCAGCTTAGCAGGACAGGTTTACGAGCAGTACTTC.

The CDR3 DNA reads TGTGCCAGCAGTTACTCGGGTCTAGCGGTCTACGAGCAGTACTTC. It is translated as CASSYSGLAVYEQYF. The chain uses TRBV6-6 and TRBJ2-7; TRBD2 matches at 7 bases. The length of the CDR3 is 15 residues. Germline CDR1 MNHNY, CDR2 SVGAGI (reference sequence). Unmatched junction bases numbered 5, after V lost 0 bases and J lost 3 bases.

This chain uses TRBV4-3 with TRBJ1-2, with a possible D match to TRBD1 (5 bases). Trimming pared 0 bases from V and 3 bases from J, leaving 11 bases between. The CDR3 loop spans 15 amino acids. In germline, CDR1 is LGHNA, CDR2 YSLEER. The CDR3 nucleotides are TGCGCCAGCAGCCAAGATCGGGGGGTTTACTATGGCTACACCTTC. Its protein is CASSQDRGVYYGYTF.

The gene calls are TRBV20-1 and TRBJ2-7; D remains ambiguous. Germline lookup yields CDR1 DFQATT and CDR2 SNEGSKA (reference sequence). This CDR3 has 11 amino acids. V was trimmed by 3 bases and J by 4 bases, leaving 7 bases between them. Here the CDR3 reads CSASDTYEQYF. CDR3 sequence (DNA): TGCAGTGCTAGCGACACATACGAGCAGTACTTC.

With respect to this clone: This sample includes further DNA sequences coding for the same CDR3. This chain uses TRBV9 with TRBJ2-7; the D is unclear. The germline CDR1 and CDR2 sequences are SGDLS and YYNGEE. The CDR3 is made up of 12 amino acids. Deletions cut 0 bases from V and 7 bases from J, with 8 bases between. This CDR3 is CASSVGASEQYF. Here the CDR3 DNA reads TGTGCCAGCAGCGTAGGGGCGAGTGAGCAGTACTTC.

The chain joins TRBV5-4 to TRBJ2-7; a possible D gene is TRBD2 (7 bases). The CDR3 is 13 amino acids. The V gene's germline CDR1 is SGHNT and CDR2 YYREEE (reference sequence). V was pared by 3 bases and J by 2 bases, with 9 bases between. CDR3 in amino acids: CASSSGGTYEQYF. In DNA, the CDR3 is TGTGCCAGCAGCTCGGGGGGCACCTACGAGCAGTACTTC.